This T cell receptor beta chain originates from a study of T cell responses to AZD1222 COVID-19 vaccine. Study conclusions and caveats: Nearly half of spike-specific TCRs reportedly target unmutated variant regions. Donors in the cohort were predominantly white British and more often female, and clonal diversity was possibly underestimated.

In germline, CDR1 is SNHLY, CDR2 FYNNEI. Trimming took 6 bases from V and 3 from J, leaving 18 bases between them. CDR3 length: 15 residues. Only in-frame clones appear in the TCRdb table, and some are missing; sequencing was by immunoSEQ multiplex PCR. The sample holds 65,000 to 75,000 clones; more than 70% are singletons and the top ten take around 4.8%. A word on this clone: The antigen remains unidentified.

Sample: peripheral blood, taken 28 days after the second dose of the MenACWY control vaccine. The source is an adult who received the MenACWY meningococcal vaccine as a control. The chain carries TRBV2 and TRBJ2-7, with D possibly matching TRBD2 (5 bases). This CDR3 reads CASRMAGPASYEQYF. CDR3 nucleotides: TGTGCCAGCAGGATGGCGGGCCCCGCGAGCTACGAGCAGTACTTC.